Described below is a single TCR beta chain sequence and its context. No antigen is known for it. The data originate from a study of cytomegalovirus exposure and HLA in healthy donors. Study-wide findings and caveats: The study found most TCR sequences rare, yet found some public TCRs in many donors. Researchers reported in a later analysis that a missense DCLRE1C variant was tied to TCR beta V- and J-gene trimming.

Trimming took 5 bases from V and 1 from J; bases not matched to a gene: 4. Germline values: CDR1 WSHSY, CDR2 SAAADI. The CDR3 runs 14 residues. PCR amplification relied on 60 Vbeta primers (plus 13 Jbeta primers). TCRdb keeps only in-frame clones here, not all; method: immunoSEQ multiplex PCR. The table includes about 120,000 clones, roughly 78% detected once. Everyone who donated was a healthy bone marrow donor. The sequence was collected from a young man in good health and CMV-seronegative. Sequencing was done on a sample of PBMCs. The rearrangement links TRBV10-2 to TRBJ1-1; the match to TRBD1 covers 7 bases. CDR3 DNA sequence: TGCGCCAGCAGTCAGACAGGGACGAACACTGAAGCTTTCTTT. Translated: CASSQTGTNTEAFF.